The T cell receptor beta chain under discussion was sequenced for a study of vaccination and CD4 T cells after COVID-19. On the study more broadly: Convalescent patients were SARS-CoV-2 positive by nasal swab PCR; several mild, one severe. Points from the study as a whole: Convalescent patients' median share of reactive clones seen only post-vaccination was 85% to 90%.

Indicated treatment: roughly 10-day PBMC culture with coronavirus spike peptide pools or control peptides (ViraFEST assay). The medium had half its volume replaced with fresh IL-2 medium on days 3 and 7. This clonotype was observed a handful of times. Antigen unknown. The CDR3 covers 15 residues. From germline, CDR1 is SEHNR and CDR2 FQNEAQ (reference sequence). V shed 2 bases and J shed 0 bases, with 10 bases lying between them. An Oncomine TCR Beta short-read assay was used to sequence the DNA from cultured CD4+ T cells. In this case, cultured CD4+ T cells provided the extracted genomic DNA. TCRdb reprocessed the PCR reads with MiXCR, giving one entry per CDR3 protein. Here the sample spans about 14,000 distinct CDR3 sequences, approximately 40% being singletons.

This sequence was found in a human donor who had recovered from COVID-19. This sequence joins TRBV7-9 and TRBJ1-2; possibly TRBD1 for D (6 bases). Sequences were obtained from CD4+ T cells from blood, cultured in vitro. The CDR3 loop reads CASSLYRDSNYGYTF. The CDR3 DNA is TGTGCCAGCAGCTTATACAGGGACTCTAACTATGGCTACACCTTC.